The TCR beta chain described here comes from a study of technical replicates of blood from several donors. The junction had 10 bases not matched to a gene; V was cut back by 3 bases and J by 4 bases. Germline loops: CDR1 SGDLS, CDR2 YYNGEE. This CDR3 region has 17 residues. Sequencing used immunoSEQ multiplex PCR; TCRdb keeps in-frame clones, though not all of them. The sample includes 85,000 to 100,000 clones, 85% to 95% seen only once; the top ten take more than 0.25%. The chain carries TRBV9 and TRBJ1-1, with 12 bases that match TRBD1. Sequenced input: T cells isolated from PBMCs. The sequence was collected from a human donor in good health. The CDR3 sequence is CASSGGTGGVEGTEAFF. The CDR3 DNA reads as TGTGCCAGCAGCGGAGGGACAGGGGGCGTTGAGGGCACTGAAGCTTTCTTT.